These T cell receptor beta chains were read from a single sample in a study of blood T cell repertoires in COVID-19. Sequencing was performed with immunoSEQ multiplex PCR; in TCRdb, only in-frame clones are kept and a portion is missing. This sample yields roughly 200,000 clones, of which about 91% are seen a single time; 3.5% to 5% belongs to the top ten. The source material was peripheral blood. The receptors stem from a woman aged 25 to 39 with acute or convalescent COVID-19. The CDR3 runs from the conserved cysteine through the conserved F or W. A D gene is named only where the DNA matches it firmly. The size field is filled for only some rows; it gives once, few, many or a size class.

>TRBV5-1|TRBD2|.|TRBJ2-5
CASSLALAGGYQETQYF
TGCGCCAGCAGCTTGGCTCTAGCGGGGGGGTACCAAGAGACCCAGTACTTC
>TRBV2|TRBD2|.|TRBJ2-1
CASSVDSGTREQFF
TGTGCCAGCAGTGTTGATAGCGGGACAAGGGAGCAGTTCTTC
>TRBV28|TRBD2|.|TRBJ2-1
CASNGLAGDEQFF
TGTGCCAGCAACGGACTAGCGGGAGATGAGCAGTTCTTC
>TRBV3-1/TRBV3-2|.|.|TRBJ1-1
CASSQFRGTEAFF
TGTGCCAGCAGCCAATTCCGGGGGACTGAAGCTTTCTTT
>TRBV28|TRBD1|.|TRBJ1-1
CASTSHQRGLTEAFF
TGTGCCAGCACCTCTCACCAGAGGGGGCTCACTGAAGCTTTCTTT
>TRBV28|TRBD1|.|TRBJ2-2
CASSPIRTGVYTGELFF
TGTGCCAGCAGTCCGATCCGGACAGGTGTGTACACCGGGGAGCTGTTTTTT
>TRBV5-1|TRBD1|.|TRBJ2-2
CASSFDRASTGELFF
TGCGCCAGCAGCTTCGACAGGGCGAGCACCGGGGAGCTGTTTTTT
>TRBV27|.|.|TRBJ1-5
CASSGGQFQPQHF
TGTGCCAGCAGTGGAGGACAGTTTCAGCCCCAGCATTTT
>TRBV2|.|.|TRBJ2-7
CASSWGTYEQYF
TGTGCCAGCAGTTGGGGCACCTACGAGCAGTACTTC
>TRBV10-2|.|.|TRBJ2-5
CASSEYGPGETQYF
TGCGCCAGCAGTGAGTACGGCCCAGGGGAGACCCAGTACTTC
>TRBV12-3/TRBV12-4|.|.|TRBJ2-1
CASSRNEQFF
TGTGCCAGCAGCCGCAATGAGCAGTTCTTC
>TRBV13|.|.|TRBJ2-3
CASSLAGTDTQYF
TGTGCCAGCAGCTTAGCGGGCACAGATACGCAGTATTTT
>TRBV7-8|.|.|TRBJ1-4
CASSTPRGAIEKLFF
TGTGCCAGCAGCACCCCGCGGGGGGCAATTGAAAAACTGTTTTTT
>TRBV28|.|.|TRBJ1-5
CASSPPPGGESNQPQHF
TGTGCCAGCAGCCCGCCCCCGGGGGGCGAAAGCAATCAGCCCCAGCATTTT
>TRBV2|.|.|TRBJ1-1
CASSVGGPNTEAFF
TGTGCCAGCAGTGTCGGAGGGCCGAACACTGAAGCTTTCTTT
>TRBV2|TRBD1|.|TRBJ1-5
CASKGQGNQPQHF
TGTGCCAGCAAGGGACAGGGGAATCAGCCCCAGCATTTT
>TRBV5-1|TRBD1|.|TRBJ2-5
CASNGQGIQETQYF
TGCGCCAGCAATGGACAGGGGATTCAAGAGACCCAGTACTTC
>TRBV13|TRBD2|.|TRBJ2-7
CASSRAGVEQYF
TGTGCCAGCAGCCGCGCGGGAGTCGAGCAGTACTTC
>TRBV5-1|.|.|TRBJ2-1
CASSLHSNEQFF
TGCGCCAGCAGCTTGCACAGCAATGAGCAGTTCTTC
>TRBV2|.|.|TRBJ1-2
CASSETRGRGYGYTF
TGTGCCAGCAGTGAAACCAGGGGTAGAGGATATGGCTACACCTTC
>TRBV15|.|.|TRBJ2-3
CATQAQGTDTQYF
TGTGCCACCCAAGCCCAGGGGACAGATACGCAGTATTTT
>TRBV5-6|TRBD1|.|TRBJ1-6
CASSPQGTLSPLHF
TGTGCCAGCAGCCCACAGGGGACCCTCTCACCCCTCCACTTT
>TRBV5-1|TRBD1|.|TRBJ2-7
CASKGQGAYEQYF
TGCGCCAGTAAAGGACAGGGAGCCTACGAGCAGTACTTC
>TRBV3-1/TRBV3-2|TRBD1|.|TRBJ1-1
CASSRGTANTEAFF
TGTGCCAGCAGCCGGGGGACAGCGAACACTGAAGCTTTCTTT
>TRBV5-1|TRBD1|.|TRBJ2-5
CASSAGTGETQYF
TGCGCCAGCAGCGCCGGGACAGGAGAGACCCAGTACTTC
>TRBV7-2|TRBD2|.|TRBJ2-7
CASSYSGGSYEQYF
TGTGCCAGCAGCTATAGCGGGGGCTCCTACGAGCAGTACTTC
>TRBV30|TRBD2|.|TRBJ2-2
CAWARERTSGNTGELFF
TGTGCCTGGGCCCGGGAACGGACTAGCGGGAACACCGGGGAGCTGTTTTTT
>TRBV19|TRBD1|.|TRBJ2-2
CASSIRQGLVGELFF
TGTGCCAGTAGTATTCGACAGGGATTGGTCGGGGAGCTGTTTTTT
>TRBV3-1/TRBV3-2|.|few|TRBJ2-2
CASSPSGQNTGELFF
TGTGCCAGCAGCCCCAGCGGGCAGAACACCGGGGAGCTGTTTTTT
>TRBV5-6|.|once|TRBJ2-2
CASGPITGELFF
TGTGCCAGCGGGCCGATCACCGGGGAGCTGTTTTTT
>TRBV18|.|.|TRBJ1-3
CASFDSSGNTIYF
TGTGCCAGCTTCGACAGCTCTGGAAACACCATATATTTT
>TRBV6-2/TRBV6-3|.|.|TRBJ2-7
CASSYTSFEQYF
TGTGCCAGCAGTTACACTAGCTTCGAGCAGTACTTC
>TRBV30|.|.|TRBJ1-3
CACPEHSGNTIYF
TGTGCCTGCCCCGAGCACTCTGGAAACACCATATATTTT
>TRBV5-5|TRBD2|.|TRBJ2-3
CASSLREGGTDTQYF
TGTGCCAGCAGTTTGCGGGAGGGCGGGACAGATACGCAGTATTTT
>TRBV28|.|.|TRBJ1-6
CASRGTYNSPLHF
TGTGCCAGCAGGGGCACTTATAATTCACCCCTCCACTTT
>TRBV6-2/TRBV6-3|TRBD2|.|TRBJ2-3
CASSRLAGGDTQYF
TGTGCCAGCAGCCGACTAGCGGGGGGGGATACGCAGTATTTT
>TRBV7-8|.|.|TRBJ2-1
CASSPTRNEQFF
TGTGCCAGCAGCCCTACTAGAAATGAGCAGTTCTTC
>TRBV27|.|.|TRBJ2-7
CASSPRGSEQYF
TGTGCCAGCAGTCCGAGGGGGAGCGAGCAGTACTTC
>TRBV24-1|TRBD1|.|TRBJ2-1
CATSGQGANEQFF
TGTGCCACCAGTGGACAGGGGGCGAATGAGCAGTTCTTC
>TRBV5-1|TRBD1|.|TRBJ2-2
CASRDRGNTGELFF
TGCGCCAGTCGGGACAGGGGGAACACCGGGGAGCTGTTTTTT
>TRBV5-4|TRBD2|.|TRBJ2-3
CASSLAGSGSLYF
TGTGCCAGCAGCTTGGCCGGTAGCGGGAGTCTGTATTTT
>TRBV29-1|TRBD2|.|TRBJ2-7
CSVDSGTRFF
TGCAGCGTTGATTCGGGGACTAGATTCTTC
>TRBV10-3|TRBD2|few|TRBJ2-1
CAISEYGLAVPSYNEQFF
TGTGCCATCAGTGAGTACGGACTAGCAGTTCCATCCTACAATGAGCAGTTCTTC